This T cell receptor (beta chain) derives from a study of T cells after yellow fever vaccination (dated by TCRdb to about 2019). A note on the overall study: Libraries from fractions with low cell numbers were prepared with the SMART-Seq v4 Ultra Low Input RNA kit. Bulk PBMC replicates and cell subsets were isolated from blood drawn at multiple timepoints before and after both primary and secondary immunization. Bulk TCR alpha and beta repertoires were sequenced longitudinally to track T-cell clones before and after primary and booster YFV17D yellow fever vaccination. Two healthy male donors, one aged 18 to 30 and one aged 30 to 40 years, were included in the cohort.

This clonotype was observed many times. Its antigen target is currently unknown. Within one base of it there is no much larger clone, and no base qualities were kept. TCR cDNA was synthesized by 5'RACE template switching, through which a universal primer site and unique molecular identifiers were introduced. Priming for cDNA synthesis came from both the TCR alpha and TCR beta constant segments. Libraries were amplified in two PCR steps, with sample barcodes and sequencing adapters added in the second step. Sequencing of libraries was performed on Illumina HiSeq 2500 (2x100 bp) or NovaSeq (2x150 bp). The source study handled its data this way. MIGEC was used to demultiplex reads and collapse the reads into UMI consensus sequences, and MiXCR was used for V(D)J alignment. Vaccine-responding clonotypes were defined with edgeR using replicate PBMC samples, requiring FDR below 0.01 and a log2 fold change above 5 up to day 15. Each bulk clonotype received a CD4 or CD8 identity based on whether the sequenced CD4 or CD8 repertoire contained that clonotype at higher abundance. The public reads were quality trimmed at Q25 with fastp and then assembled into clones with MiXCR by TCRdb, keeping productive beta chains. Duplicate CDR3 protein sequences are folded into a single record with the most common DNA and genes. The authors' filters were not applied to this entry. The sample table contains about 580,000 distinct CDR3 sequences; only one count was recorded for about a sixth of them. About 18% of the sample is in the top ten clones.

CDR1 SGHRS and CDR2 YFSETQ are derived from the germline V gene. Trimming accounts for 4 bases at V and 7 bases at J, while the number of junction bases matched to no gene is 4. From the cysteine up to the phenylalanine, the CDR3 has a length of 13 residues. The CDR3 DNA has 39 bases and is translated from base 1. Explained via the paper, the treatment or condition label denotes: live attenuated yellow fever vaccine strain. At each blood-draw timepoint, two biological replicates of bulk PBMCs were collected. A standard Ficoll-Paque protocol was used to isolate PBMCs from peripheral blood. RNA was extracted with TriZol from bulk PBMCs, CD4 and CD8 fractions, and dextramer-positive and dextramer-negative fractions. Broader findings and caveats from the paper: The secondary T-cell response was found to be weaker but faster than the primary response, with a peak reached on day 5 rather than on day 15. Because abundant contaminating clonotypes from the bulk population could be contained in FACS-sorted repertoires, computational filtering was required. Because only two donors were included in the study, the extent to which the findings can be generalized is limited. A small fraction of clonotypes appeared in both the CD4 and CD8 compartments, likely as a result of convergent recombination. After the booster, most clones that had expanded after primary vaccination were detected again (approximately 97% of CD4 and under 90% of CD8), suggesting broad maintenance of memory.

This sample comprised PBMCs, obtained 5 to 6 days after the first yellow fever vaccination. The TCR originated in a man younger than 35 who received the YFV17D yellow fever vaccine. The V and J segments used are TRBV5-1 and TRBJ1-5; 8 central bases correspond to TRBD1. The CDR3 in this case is CASSPTGAQPQHF. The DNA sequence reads TGCGCCAGCAGCCCGACAGGGGCGCAGCCCCAGCATTTT.